These T cell receptor beta chains were read from a single sample in a study of T-cell reconstitution after alpha-beta-depleted transplantation in children. From the PCR reads, TCRdb called clonotypes with MiXCR, one entry per CDR3 protein. This sample has approximately 400,000 distinct CDR3 sequences, with roughly 16% found just once. The sequenced sample was PBMCs, mostly from graft donor cells, obtained 360 days after TCRalphabeta/CD19-depleted stem cell transplant. The source is a boy less than two years old who had a stem cell transplant for Wiskott-Aldrich syndrome, so the T cells may come from the graft donor. The CDR3 runs from the conserved cysteine through the conserved F or W. The D gene is left open where the match is weak. The size field is filled for only some rows; it gives once, few, many or a size class.

clone_size | j_call | d_call | v_call | cdr3_nt | cdr3_aa
few | TRBJ2-1 | TRBD1 | TRBV6-5 | TGTGCCAGCAGTTACTCGCGCAGGGGGCGCGGGAATGATGAGCAGTTCTTC | CASSYSRRGRGNDEQFF
. | TRBJ2-4 | . | TRBV12-3/TRBV12-4 | TGTGCCAGCAGTTTCAGGCAGGCGCATCACATTCAGTACTTC | CASSFRQAHHIQYF
few | TRBJ2-2 | . | TRBV25-1 | TGTGCCAGCGTGGGGACGGCGAACACCGGGGAGCTGTTTTTT | CASVGTANTGELFF
. | TRBJ2-3 | . | TRBV10-3 | TGTGCCATTGGCCCAACAGGGCCAGATACGCAGTATTTT | CAIGPTGPDTQYF
. | TRBJ2-1 | . | TRBV5-1 | TGCGCCAGCAGCCCAACAGGGCCAGACAATGAGCAGTTCTTC | CASSPTGPDNEQFF
. | TRBJ2-3 | . | TRBV5-1 | TGCGCCAGCAGCTTCAAAGGGGCTAGCACAGATACGCAGTATTTT | CASSFKGASTDTQYF
few | TRBJ2-1 | TRBD2 | TRBV20-1 | TGCAGTGCTCGGACTAGCGGGAGGGAGCAGTTCTTC | CSARTSGREQFF
. | TRBJ2-6 | . | TRBV4-1 | TGCGCCAGCAGCAAAGCAAGTGGGGCCAACGTCCTGACTTTC | CASSKASGANVLTF
. | TRBJ2-3 | . | TRBV4-1 | TGCGCCAGCAGCCATCGGGACGGGGCAGATACGCAGTATTTT | CASSHRDGADTQYF
. | TRBJ2-7 | TRBD2 | TRBV5-1 | TGCGCCAGCAGCTCCGGACTAGCGGGGGGGTACAGGAACGAGCAGTACTTC | CASSSGLAGGYRNEQYF
. | TRBJ2-3 | TRBD2 | TRBV28 | TGTGCCAGCAGTTTAGAGCGGGGAGGCACAGATACGCAGTATTTT | CASSLERGGTDTQYF
. | TRBJ2-7 | TRBD1 | TRBV29-1 | TGCAGCGTTGGGGGCACTGGGGACAGGCTCTCCTACGAGCAGTACTTC | CSVGGTGDRLSYEQYF
. | TRBJ2-7 | . | TRBV6-1 | TGTGCCAGCAGTCAAGCCTCCCCTTTTGGCGAGCAGTACTTC | CASSQASPFGEQYF
. | TRBJ2-1 | . | TRBV7-9 | TGTGCCAGCAGCACCAGGGGGGCCGGTGAGCAGTTCTTC | CASSTRGAGEQFF
few | TRBJ2-2 | . | TRBV6-2/TRBV6-3 | TGTGCCAGCAGTTACGGCTGGGTGACCGGGGAGCTGTTTTTT | CASSYGWVTGELFF
. | TRBJ2-7 | TRBD2 | TRBV7-8 | TGTGCCAGCAGCTTAGCTTATAGCACGACTAGCAGGAGGTCCTACGAGCAGTACTTC | CASSLAYSTTSRRSYEQYF
few | TRBJ2-3 | . | TRBV20-1 | TGCAGTGCTCCCATTGCACTCACAGATACGCAGTATTTT | CSAPIALTDTQYF
. | TRBJ2-7 | TRBD1 | TRBV5-1 | TGCGCCAGCAGCTTTGACCCAGGGGGACGGTTCTACGAGCAGTACTTC | CASSFDPGGRFYEQYF
. | TRBJ1-6 | . | TRBV4-1 | TGCGCCAGCAGCCAAGATCTGTTGAAAGTAAACTCACCCCTCCACTTT | CASSQDLLKVNSPLHF
. | TRBJ2-3 | . | TRBV5-1 | TGCGCCAGCAGCTTGGTAAAAGTTGGCCACTGGGATACGCAGTATTTT | CASSLVKVGHWDTQYF
. | TRBJ1-2 | TRBD1 | TRBV4-1 | TGCGCCAGCAGCCCTCAAGACAGGGGGCTCGGTGGCTACACCTTC | CASSPQDRGLGGYTF
few | TRBJ2-2 | TRBD2 | TRBV18 | TGTGCCAGCTCACCACGGGAGGCTAGCGGCGATTCGAACACCGGGGAGCTGTTTTTT | CASSPREASGDSNTGELFF
. | TRBJ2-7 | . | TRBV2 | TGTGCCAGCAGTGCGTCAGCATACTCCTACGAGCAGTACTTC | CASSASAYSYEQYF
. | TRBJ2-7 | . | TRBV2 | TGTGCCAGCAGTGTGGGGGCCCTCTACGAGCAGTACTTC | CASSVGALYEQYF
. | TRBJ2-1 | TRBD2 | TRBV6-5 | TGTGCCAGCAGTTACTCGAAGGCGACTAGCGGCCCGACAAATGGGCAGTTCTTC | CASSYSKATSGPTNGQFF
few | TRBJ1-1 | . | TRBV6-2/TRBV6-3 | TGTGCCAGCAGTTTCCCCCGGAAGGAGAACACTGAAGCTTTCTTT | CASSFPRKENTEAFF
. | TRBJ2-3 | TRBD2 | TRBV12-3/TRBV12-4 | TGTGCCAGCAGTAAGCGGACTAGCGGGGGGGCAGATACGCAGTATTTT | CASSKRTSGGADTQYF
. | TRBJ2-1 | . | TRBV15 | TGTGCCACCAGCAGAAGTACGGGGGTTTTGGGGAATGAGCAGTTCTTC | CATSRSTGVLGNEQFF
few | TRBJ1-5 | TRBD1 | TRBV12-3/TRBV12-4 | TGTGCCAGCAGGGGACAGGAGGATCAGCCCCAGCATTTT | CASRGQEDQPQHF
. | TRBJ2-2 | TRBD2 | TRBV10-3 | TGTGCCATCAGCTCCGAGGGACTACCCACCGGGGAGCTGTTTTTT | CAISSEGLPTGELFF
once | TRBJ2-2 | . | TRBV2 | TGTGCCAGCAAACAAGAAAACACCGGGGAGCTGTTTTTT | CASKQENTGELFF
. | TRBJ2-3 | TRBD2 | TRBV24-1 | TGTGCCACCAGTGACCCTAGCGGGGAGACCCCGGGTACGCAGTATTTT | CATSDPSGETPGTQYF
few | TRBJ2-1 | TRBD2 | TRBV24-1 | TGTGCCACCAGTGATCTATCGGGGGCTAGCGGGAGGGGCAATGAGCAGTTCTTC | CATSDLSGASGRGNEQFF
. | TRBJ2-3 | TRBD2 | TRBV11-2 | TGTGCCAGCAGCTCATTGAGGGGGACTAGCGTTCTGGATACGCAGTATTTT | CASSSLRGTSVLDTQYF
few | TRBJ2-6 | . | TRBV6-1 | TGTGCCAGCAGTACCAACGGACCTCCTGGGGCCAACGTCCTGACTTTC | CASSTNGPPGANVLTF
few | TRBJ1-6 | TRBD1 | TRBV5-1 | TGCGCCAGCAGCATCACCGGGACAGGGCATTCACCCCTCCACTTT | CASSITGTGHSPLHF
. | TRBJ1-1 | . | TRBV12-3/TRBV12-4 | TGTGCCAGCAGGGCCCAGGATTGGACTGAAGCTTTCTTT | CASRAQDWTEAFF
. | TRBJ2-7 | TRBD1 | TRBV19 | TGTGCCAGTAGAAGACAGGGCCGATCCGAGCAGTACTTC | CASRRQGRSEQYF
. | TRBJ2-3 | . | TRBV29-1 | TGCAGCGTCCAGGGACAGGGAGGGGGACTAGCCGCAGATACGCAGTATTTT | CSVQGQGGGLAADTQYF
. | TRBJ2-7 | . | TRBV7-2 | TGTGCCAGCACCCTTTTGGCGGGATCCTACGAGCAGTACTTC | CASTLLAGSYEQYF
few | TRBJ2-1 | TRBD1 | TRBV29-1 | TGCAGCGTTGCAAGGACAGGGGACTTCTACAATGAGCAGTTCTTC | CSVARTGDFYNEQFF
few | TRBJ1-1 | . | TRBV7-9 | TGTGCCAGCAGCTCTTCTGGGGACTCCTTCCTCCTCACTGAAGCTTTCTTT | CASSSSGDSFLLTEAFF
many | TRBJ2-5 | . | TRBV5-1 | TGCGCCAGCAGGCAGAGCTCCGTGGAGACCCAGTACTTC | CASRQSSVETQYF
few | TRBJ2-1 | . | TRBV7-9 | TGTGCCAGCAGCTTGAGGCTAGCGCTCTACAATGAGCAGTTCTTC | CASSLRLALYNEQFF
few | TRBJ1-6 | TRBD1 | TRBV11-2 | TGTGCCAGCAGCCCGAGGGACAGGGGGAGCCTTTTTAATTCACCCCTCCACTTT | CASSPRDRGSLFNSPLHF
few | TRBJ2-5 | TRBD2 | TRBV7-2 | TGTGCCAGCAGCCCTCAGACTAGCGGGCTACAAGAGACCCAGTACTTC | CASSPQTSGLQETQYF
. | TRBJ2-7 | . | TRBV3-1 | TGTGCCAGCAGCCAAGCTCACAGGCCTTCCTACGAGCAGTACTTC | CASSQAHRPSYEQYF
. | TRBJ2-1 | . | TRBV5-1 | TGCGCCAGCAGAGAGGACAGCTCCTACAATGAGCAGTTCTTC | CASREDSSYNEQFF
. | TRBJ2-7 | TRBD1 | TRBV5-1 | TGCGCCAGCAGTACACAGGGGGCAGACTACGAGCAGTACTTC | CASSTQGADYEQYF